One T cell receptor (beta chain) is described in this entry. The antigen is not known. The data derive from a study of beta chain features in type 1 diabetes. Regarding the study as a whole: Naive, central memory and Treg TCRB repertoires seemed to resemble each other more closely in patients than they did in healthy donors.

Staining for CD45RO/CCR7/CD25/CD127/CD95/CD27 allowed sorting of CD4+ naive, central memory, regulatory and stem cell-like memory cells. Every isolated RNA sample was fully reverse transcribed, so sequencing captured expressed TCRB transcripts. For naive, central memory and regulatory T cell samples, reads averaged around 3.6 million. Only in-frame clones appear in the TCRdb table, and some are missing; sequencing was by immunoSEQ multiplex PCR. The sample contains more than 120,000 clones, roughly a tenth of which appear only once. The CDR3 runs 15 residues. The ends were cut back, 4 bases at V and 0 bases at J, with 10 bases in the middle. CDR1 and CDR2 from the germline V gene are SGHRS and YFSETQ.

The chain employs TRBV5-1 and TRBJ2-2; no clear D. The receptor was isolated from a man between 18 and 35 years old in good health. What was sequenced was naive CD4+ T cells from blood. CDR3 DNA sequence: TGCGCCAGCAGCCTGACTGTCGCGAACACCGGGGAGCTGTTTTTT. Protein: CASSLTVANTGELFF.